The subject of this entry is one TCR beta chain. This clonotype was seen more than once but under ten times. Its antigen is not yet known. Qualities for individual bases were not recorded, and no much larger clone is one base off. The cysteine opens and the phenylalanine closes a CDR3 of 15 amino acids. Of all the DNA, just the CDR3 is kept, 45 bases in frame from base 1. V is trimmed back by 2 bases and J by 4 bases, and the junction contains 7 bases that no gene match accounts for. From the germline V gene, CDR1 is MNHNS and CDR2 is SASEGT. The data belong to a study of vaccination and CD4 T cells after COVID-19 (dated by TCRdb to the early 2020s). Describing the broader study: Convalescent patients had a positive SARS-CoV-2 result on nasal swab PCR, and of these patients, nine had mild disease and one had severe disease. In the convalescent cohort there were six males and four females, among whom were two Hispanic individuals, seven Caucasians, two Asians and one multiracial person. Participants got two doses of the Pfizer-BioNTech BNT162b2 vaccine (n=8) or two doses of the Moderna mRNA-1273 vaccine (n=2). Post-COVID blood samples were collected from convalescent patients a median of roughly 100 days after diagnosis, with a range of roughly 35 to 180 days. Post-vaccine blood samples were collected a median of about 72 days after the second vaccine dose, ranging from about 13 to 241 days. Overlapping spike peptide pools from SARS-CoV-2 and from the common cold coronaviruses HCoV-NL63, HCoV-OC43 and HCoV-229E were used as culture stimuli. In control cultures, a CEFX viral epitope pool was used as positive control, an HIV-1 Nef peptide pool was used as negative control, or no peptide was added. In around 9 COVID-19 convalescent patients and several infection-naive healthy vaccine recipients, researchers compared the spike-specific CD4+ TCR repertoire from before mRNA vaccination with the repertoire from after. General findings and caveats noted by the study authors: Among the post-vaccine SARS-CoV-2-reactive clones in convalescent patients, a median 86.3% showed up only after vaccination, which suggests vaccine-specific priming. The study included relatively few convalescent patients and did not analyze early timepoints after natural infection. Although the median number of SARS-CoV-2-reactive clonotypes went up from approximately 20 after infection to some 40 after vaccination, the increase was not significant. Of the vaccine-specific clones in convalescent patients, 304 of 307, or nearly all, reacted only to SARS-CoV-2 spike and did not cross-react with common cold coronaviruses.

The receptor library was made with PCR. DNA from cultured CD4+ T cells underwent TCR sequencing with the Oncomine TCR Beta short-read assay at the Johns Hopkins FTIC core. The QIAamp micro DNA kit was used to extract genomic DNA from the cultured CD4+ T cells. Oncomine TCR Beta libraries from cultured CD4+ T cells were pooled using unique dual indexes and sequenced on an Illumina iSeq 100. Per the authors' processing: Non-productive sequences were filtered out, and CDR3s that did not start with C, did not end with F or W, or were shorter than 7 amino acids were discarded. Antigen-specific clonotypes were identified with the MANAFEST web application by comparing peptide-stimulated wells with reference and other culture wells. Positive clones required FDR below 0.05, an odds ratio above 5, and productive frequency above 0.1% in at least two of three replicate wells. Cross-reactive clonotypes were defined as significantly expanded in both SARS-CoV-2 spike wells and at least one common cold coronavirus spike condition. Levenshtein distances (stringdist) and unrooted phylogenetic trees (ape) in R version 3.6.1 were used to assess CDR3 homology. The public reads were reanalyzed by TCRdb: fastp trimming at Q25, MiXCR alignment, in-frame beta chains only. Entries are consolidated by CDR3 protein sequence, retaining the most common genes and DNA. The V and J calls here are based on TCRdb, not the publication. The sample contains approximately 15,000 distinct CDR3 sequences, 50% to 60% of them found a single time. Of the sample, 4.6% falls within the top ten clones.

Reading the label with the study, this specimen's treatment or condition is: approximately 9-day PBMC culture with coronavirus spike peptide pools or control peptides (ViraFEST assay). To expand antigen-specific T cells with peptide pools and then pick out the expanded clonotypes through TCR sequencing, the study relied on the ViraFEST assay. The convalescent patients' positive SARS-CoV-2 PCR tests were from March to December 2020, which was before the Alpha, Beta and Delta variants emerged in the United States. PBMCs were cultured at about 2 million per well in IMDM supplemented with around 5% human AB serum and approximately 10 IU/ml IL-2, with 9.5 to 10 ug/ml peptide pools added. Half of the culture medium was replaced with fresh IL-2-containing medium on days 3 and 7. CD4+ T cells were isolated after about 10 days of culture through negative selection using the EasySep CD4+ T cell isolation kit. Ficoll-Paque Plus gradient centrifugation was used to isolate PBMCs from whole blood, and the isolated PBMCs were then either used fresh or cryopreserved at -140C. Triplicate wells were generally used for each culture condition.

Sequenced here: CD4+ T cells from blood, cultured in vitro, sampled before SARS-CoV-2 vaccination. The sequence joins TRBV6-1 to TRBJ1-1, and 7 junction bases match TRBD1. The sequence was obtained from a human donor who had recovered from COVID-19. The DNA is as follows: TGTGCCAGCAGTGAACAGGGGGTTATGAGCACTGAAGCTTTCTTT. Translated, it gives CASSEQGVMSTEAFF.